This T cell receptor (beta chain) was captured in a study of blood T cell repertoires in COVID-19. Across the study: Italy, Spain and the United States were the sources of the convalescent and acute COVID-19 samples. The analysed material was cDNA or gDNA that came from T cells, B-cell-depleted T cells, or PBMCs.

The CDR3 is 18 residues long. Looked up from germline, CDR1 is SGHRS and CDR2 is YFSETQ. V was pared by 0 bases and J by 0 bases, with 7 bases of the junction left unmatched. Methods used by the authors: Nucleated cell number was recorded as an estimate derived from reference gene primer amplification. This table comes from immunoSEQ multiplex PCR, and its TCRdb copy is limited to in-frame clones, with some not included. V and J calls plus clone size are reproduced from that table; the DNA served to infer D and trimming. The sample lists some 77,000 clones; around 90% were seen once. The V and J genes are TRBV5-1 and TRBJ2-1; 9 bases agree with TRBD2. The sequenced material came from peripheral blood. This receptor was obtained from a woman aged 80 or older with active or convalescent COVID-19. CDR3 coding DNA: TGCGCCAGCAGCTTGGTGAGGACTAGCGACAGCTCCTACAATGAGCAGTTCTTC. It codes for CASSLVRTSDSSYNEQFF.